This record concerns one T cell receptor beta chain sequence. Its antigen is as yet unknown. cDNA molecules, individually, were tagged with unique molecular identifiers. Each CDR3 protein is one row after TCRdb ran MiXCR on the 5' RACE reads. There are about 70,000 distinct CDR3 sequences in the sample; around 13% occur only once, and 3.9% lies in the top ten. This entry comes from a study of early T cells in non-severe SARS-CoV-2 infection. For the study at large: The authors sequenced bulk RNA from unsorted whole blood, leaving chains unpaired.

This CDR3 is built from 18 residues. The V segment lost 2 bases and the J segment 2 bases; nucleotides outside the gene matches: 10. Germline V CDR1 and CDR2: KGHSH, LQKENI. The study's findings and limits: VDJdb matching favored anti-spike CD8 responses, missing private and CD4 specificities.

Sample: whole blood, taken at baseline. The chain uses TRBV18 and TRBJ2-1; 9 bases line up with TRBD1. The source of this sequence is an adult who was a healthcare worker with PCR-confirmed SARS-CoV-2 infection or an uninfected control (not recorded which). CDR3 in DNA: TGTGCCAGCTCACCAAGTTTAGCCGGGACAGGGACCTACAATGAGCAGTTCTTC. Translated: CASSPSLAGTGTYNEQFF.